A single count supports the clone carrying this T cell receptor (beta chain). In the original analysis: Cell counts per sample came from amplifying reference gene primers. Data came from immunoSEQ multiplex PCR; TCRdb stores just in-frame clones and leaves some out. V and J calls and clone size are those listed in that table; D and trimming were worked out from the DNA. The top ten clones hold around 2.9% of a sample with some 150,000 clones, 65% to 90% of them seen once. The CDR3 sequence is 15 residues long. V gave up 5 bases and J gave up 1 base; unmatched junction bases: 2. Germline CDR1 reads MNHEY; CDR2 reads SVGAGI. This record comes from a study of blood T cell repertoires in COVID-19. About the study: COVID-19 samples from acute and convalescent phases originated in the United States, Italy and Spain. T cells, B-cell-depleted T cells, or PBMCs provided the cDNA or gDNA that served as material.

The sequenced sample consisted of peripheral blood. The origin of this receptor is a man aged 50 to 59 with acute or convalescent COVID-19. This chain links TRBV6-5 with TRBJ2-1, with TRBD2 matching 10 bases. DNA of the CDR3: TGTGCCAGCAGTAGGACTAGCGGTTCCTACAATGAGCAGTTCTTC. Protein product: CASSRTSGSYNEQFF.